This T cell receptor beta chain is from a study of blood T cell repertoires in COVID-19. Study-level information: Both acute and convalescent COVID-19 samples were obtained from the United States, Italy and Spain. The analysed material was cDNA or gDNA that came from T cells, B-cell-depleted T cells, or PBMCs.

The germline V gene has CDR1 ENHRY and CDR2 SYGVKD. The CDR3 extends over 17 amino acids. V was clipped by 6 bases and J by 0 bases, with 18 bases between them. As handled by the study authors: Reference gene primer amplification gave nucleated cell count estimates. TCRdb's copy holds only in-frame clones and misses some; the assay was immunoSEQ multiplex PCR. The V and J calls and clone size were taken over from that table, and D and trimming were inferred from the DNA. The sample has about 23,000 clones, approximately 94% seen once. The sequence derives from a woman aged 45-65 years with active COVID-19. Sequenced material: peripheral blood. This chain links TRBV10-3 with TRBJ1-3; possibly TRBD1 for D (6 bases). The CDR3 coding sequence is TGTGCCATCAGCCCAACCACAGGGAGAACCTCTGGAAACACCATATATTTT. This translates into CAISPTTGRTSGNTIYF.